This TCR beta chain was sequenced in a study of blood T cell repertoires in COVID-19. As for the study in general: The United States, Italy and Spain supplied acute and convalescent COVID-19 samples.

Repertoires were generated with immunoSEQ multiplex PCR, while TCRdb's copy carries only in-frame clones and drops some. The data contain 59,000 or so clones, 70% to 85% of them seen just once; the ten biggest clones take up about 3%. The sequence was collected from a man in his sixties with acute or convalescent COVID-19. The sequenced sample was peripheral blood.

In nucleotides, the CDR3 is TGTGCCAGCATGAAGGGAGAGCCCCAGCATTTT. Encoded protein: CASMKGEPQHF. This chain joins TRBV28 and TRBJ1-5; D uncertain. Per the germline V gene, CDR1 is MDHEN and CDR2 is SYDVKM. With 7 bases removed from V and 8 bases from J, the gap between germline ends came to 9 bases. The CDR3 is 11 residues long.